This T cell receptor (beta chain) was sequenced during a study of T-cell memory formation after mild COVID-19. Using its own MiXCR run on the 5' RACE reads, TCRdb lists one record per CDR3 protein. The sample lists 380,000 or so distinct CDR3 sequences, about 13% occurring once. This clonotype was counted many times. The CDR3 loop spans 13 amino acids. Germline assignment: CDR1 SNHLY and CDR2 FYNNEI. Trimming took 8 bases from V and 4 from J, leaving 11 bases between them. This clonotype was sampled from a man between 18 and 29 years old who had mild COVID-19 (a few samples of this study predate the infection). Cell type and time point are not known. The specimen was PBMCs or a T cell subset sorted from them (not recorded which). This chain uses TRBV2 with TRBJ2-2; D is unclear. The CDR3 loop is CASGRESTGELFF. The CDR3 DNA reads TGTGCCAGCGGAAGAGAGAGCACCGGGGAGCTGTTTTTT.